Shown below are 27 T cell receptor beta chains from a single sample sequenced in a study of identical twins. MiXCR, run by TCRdb on the 5' RACE reads, gives a single entry per CDR3 protein. In the table there are 700,000 or so distinct CDR3 sequences, 8.5% to 9.5% of which are singletons. These same data were also listed under a study on yellow fever vaccine responses in identical twins.

The source material was PBMCs. These receptors came from a woman under 30 in good health.

The chain couples TRBV4-3 to TRBJ2-7; 10 nucleotides match TRBD2. CDR1 and CDR2 (germline): LGHNA, YSLEER. V lost 1 base, J lost 4 bases, and 16 bases stayed unmatched. CDR3 length: 19 amino acids. CDR3 DNA sequence: TGCGCCAGCAGCCAAGTTATCCAGCGGGAGGGCCCTCATCTATACGAGCAGTACTTC. Residues: CASSQVIQREGPHLYEQYF.

This clonotype has a count of ten or more. CDR3 protein: CASSRPRGQGETQYF. CDR3 bases: TGTGCCAGCAGCCGCCCCAGGGGGCAGGGGGAGACCCAGTACTTC. The genes are TRBV12-3 or TRBV12-4 and TRBJ2-5; TRBD1 aligns across 8 bases. The CDR3 covers 15 residues. V shed 6 bases, J shed 5 bases, and the junction held 11 bases outside the gene matches.

This clonotype showed up many times. V is TRBV5-1 and J is TRBJ2-7, with 7 nucleotides matching TRBD1. CDR3 length: 14 residues. The trim removed 7 bases at V and 1 base at J, leaving 8 bases unmatched. Germline V gene lookup returns CDR1 SGHRS and CDR2 YFSETQ. CDR3 sequence reads: CASGAWTGSYEQYF. As DNA, the CDR3 is TGCGCCAGCGGCGCCTGGACAGGTTCCTACGAGCAGTACTTC. The variable domain in full, completed from reference TRBV5-1 and TRBJ2-7, reads KAGVTQTPRYLIKTRGQQVTLSCSPISGHRSVSWYQQTPGQGLQFLFEYFSETQRNKGNFPGRFSGRQFSNSRSEMNVSTLELGDSALYLCASGAWTGSYEQYFGPGTRLTVT.

J is TRBJ1-5 and V is TRBV6-1; no firm D call. V was cut by 9 bases and J by 4 bases, with 25 bases left in between. CDR3 length equals 17 residues. Germline CDR1 reads MNHNS; CDR2 reads SASEGT. In DNA form, the CDR3 reads TGTGCCAGAGGCAATTGGAGGTCGGCAGTTCGAAATCAGCCCCAGCATTTT. Translation: CARGNWRSAVRNQPQHF.

This clonotype turned up a few times. The chain combines TRBV28 with TRBJ2-1; TRBD2 aligns across 12 bases. The germline V gene encodes CDR1 MDHEN and CDR2 SYDVKM. The trim removed 5 bases at V and 8 bases at J, leaving 10 bases unmatched. The CDR3 has 16 residues. As DNA, the CDR3 is TGTGCCAGCAGTCTACGACTAGCGGGAGAATCGGATGAGCAGTTCTTC. Its translation: CASSLRLAGESDEQFF.

The chain joins TRBV7-8 to TRBJ2-3; D may be TRBD1 or TRBD2 (5 bases each). CDR3 length: 18 residues. The germline gives CDR1 SGHVS, CDR2 FQNEAQ. The germline V and J ends were trimmed by 5 bases and 2 bases, with 23 bases remaining between them. DNA for the CDR3: TGTGCCAGCAGCAAAATTTTCGCCTCGGGGACCTACACAGATACGCAGTATTTT. Its protein is CASSKIFASGTYTDTQYF. Filled out from reference TRBV7-8 and TRBJ2-3, the complete variable domain reads GAGVSQSPRYKVAKRGQDVALRCDPISGHVSLFWYQQALGQGPEFLTYFQNEAQLDKSGLPSDRFFAERPEGSVSTLKIQRTQQEDSAVYLCASSKIFASGTYTDTQYFGPGTRLTVL.

J is TRBJ2-6 and V is TRBV10-3; D is possibly TRBD1 (6 bases). The germline V and J ends were trimmed by 2 bases and 3 bases, with 8 bases remaining between them. The CDR3 consists of 15 residues. The germline V gene encodes CDR1 ENHRY and CDR2 SYGVKD. The CDR3: CAISESRGGANVLTF. The DNA for the CDR3 is TGTGCCATCAGTGAGAGCAGGGGTGGGGCCAACGTCCTGACTTTC.

In DNA form, the CDR3 reads TGCAGTGCTAGAGATCCCCACTCCCCCGGGCTACCAGATACGCAGTATTTT. The encoded protein is CSARDPHSPGLPDTQYF. The chain employs TRBV20-1 and TRBJ2-3, with D unresolved. Germline V CDR1 and CDR2: DFQATT, SNEGSKA (reference sequence). Trimming removed 0 bases from V and 4 bases from J, with 20 bases in between. The CDR3 is 17 residues long.

The J gene is TRBJ2-1, the V gene TRBV3-1; D gene uncertain. The CDR3 runs to 17 residues. Trimming left V 1 base short and J 9 bases short, with 22 bases between. CDR1 and CDR2 from the germline V gene are LGHDT and YNNKEL (reference sequence). CDR3 sequence reads: CASSQAELGPRIGEQFF. The DNA of the CDR3 is TGTGCCAGCAGCCAAGCCGAACTGGGCCCTCGGATCGGTGAGCAGTTCTTC.

This clonotype counts as medium-sized. V and J are TRBV6-2 or TRBV6-3 and TRBJ2-1; tentatively, D is TRBD1 or TRBD2 (7 bases each). Germline V gene data show CDR1 as MNHEY and CDR2 as SVGEGT. The CDR3 contains 16 residues. The V gene lost 2 bases and the J gene lost 7 bases, with 18 bases spanning the gap. The CDR3 region is CASSYLAEGAGNEQFF. The CDR3 DNA follows: TGTGCCAGCAGTTACCTAGCGGAGGGGGCGGGGAATGAGCAGTTCTTC.

This clonotype was detected many times. J is TRBJ2-1 and V is TRBV7-9, with D possibly matching TRBD2 (7 bases). The CDR3 is 15 amino acids. Germline-derived CDR1 and CDR2 are SEHNR and FQNEAQ (reference sequence). The V end was cut by 2 bases, the J end by 4 bases, with 12 bases between. The CDR3 sequence: CASSLRGALYNEQFF. In DNA, the CDR3 is TGTGCCAGCAGCTTACGGGGGGCACTTTACAATGAGCAGTTCTTC.

This clonotype turned up a few times. This chain connects TRBV6-5 to TRBJ2-2; tentative D call: TRBD1 (6 bases). Germline V gives CDR1 MNHEY, CDR2 SVGAGI. Deletions cut 2 bases from V and 4 bases from J, with 8 bases between. CDR3 size: 14 residues. This chain's CDR3 is CASSYNRVTGELFF. The CDR3, as DNA: TGTGCCAGCAGTTACAACAGGGTCACCGGGGAGCTGTTTTTT.

This clonotype occurred many times. CDR3 in amino acids: CASTPRVGGLPDEQYF. The DNA for the CDR3 is TGTGCCAGCACCCCACGGGTGGGAGGACTTCCCGACGAGCAGTACTTC. The chain uses TRBV7-2 and TRBJ2-7, with D perhaps matching TRBD2 (6 bases). The V end lost 7 bases, the J end lost 5 bases, and 24 bases lay between the germline ends. The CDR3 spans 16 residues. Looked up from germline, CDR1 is SGHTA and CDR2 is FQGNSA.

This clonotype has a handful of counts. The chain recombines TRBV12-3 or TRBV12-4 with TRBJ1-1; no reliable D call. The CDR3 length is 13 residues. Trimming stripped 6 bases from V and 10 bases from J, with 18 bases between. CDR3 loop: CASSRDLAGRAFF. CDR3 nucleotides: TGTGCCAGCAGCCGTGACCTGGCAGGACGAGCTTTCTTT.

This clonotype has at least ten counts. This chain connects TRBV6-2 or TRBV6-3 to TRBJ2-7, with D uncertain. Trimming removed 6 bases at V and 5 bases at J, with 8 bases between. Germline CDR1 reads MNHEY; CDR2 reads SVGEGT. The CDR3 is 11 residues long. DNA of the CDR3: TGTGCCAGCAGCAACCTGAACGAGCAGTACTTC. Its translation is CASSNLNEQYF.

The rearrangement uses TRBV7-2 and TRBJ2-7; D is unresolved. Germline V lookup: CDR1 SGHTA, CDR2 FQGNSA. V lost 0 bases, J lost 0 bases, and 6 bases lay in between. This CDR3 comprises 14 residues. This chain's CDR3 is CASSLALNSYEQYF. CDR3 sequence (DNA): TGTGCCAGCAGCTTAGCTCTCAACTCCTACGAGCAGTACTTC.

This clonotype was counted at least ten times. The chain is built from TRBV6-1 and TRBJ2-2; weak D call: TRBD1 (5 bases). This CDR3 is 16 amino acids long. V lost 6 bases to trimming and J lost 0 bases, with 14 bases between them. Looked up from germline, CDR1 is MNHNS and CDR2 is SASEGT. The chain's CDR3 is CASRPGPRANTGELFF. DNA of the CDR3: TGTGCCAGCAGACCGGGCCCCAGGGCGAACACCGGGGAGCTGTTTTTT.

This clonotype has a single count. A clone one base away is much larger, so this may be a read error. V usage is TRBV25-1 and J usage is TRBJ2-3, with a weak D call TRBD2 (6 bases). CDR3 length: 17 residues. The V gene's germline CDR1 is MGHDK and CDR2 SYGVNS. The CDR3 loop is CASSESRRAGSTDTKYF. In DNA form, the CDR3 reads TGTGCCAGCAGTGAATCCCGACGGGCGGGAAGCACAGATACGAAGTATTTT.

There are many counts of this clonotype. The V gene is TRBV18, the J gene TRBJ2-1; the D is unclear. The CDR3 spans 13 residues. The germline CDR1 and CDR2 sequences are KGHSH and LQKENI. The ends were cut back, 3 bases at V and 3 bases at J, with 6 bases in the middle. In DNA form, the CDR3 reads TGTGCCAGCTCACCGAGTTTCTACAATGAGCAGTTCTTC. As protein: CASSPSFYNEQFF.

The chain has TRBV7-8 and TRBJ2-1; the match to TRBD2 covers 9 bases. The length of the CDR3 is 18 residues. Per germline, CDR1 SGHVS and CDR2 FQNEAQ. The J segment lost 4 bases and the V segment lost 1 base, leaving 11 bases of the junction unmatched. The CDR3 DNA sequence: TGTGCCAGCAGCTTAGAGAACTCGGCGGGGGGGATGTACAATGAGCAGTTCTTC. It translates to CASSLENSAGGMYNEQFF.

This clonotype has a count of ten or more. J is TRBJ2-7 and V is TRBV3-1, with a tentative D call TRBD1 (6 bases). Germline lookup yields CDR1 LGHDT and CDR2 YNNKEL (reference sequence). V lost 8 bases, J lost 2 bases, and 25 bases lay in between. The CDR3 is made up of 17 amino acids. The chain's CDR3 is CASGVQPRPEGAYEQYF. The CDR3 DNA reads as TGTGCCAGCGGGGTCCAGCCTAGGCCCGAGGGGGCCTACGAGCAGTACTTC.

This clonotype was recorded a few times. This chain uses TRBV3-1 with TRBJ2-5, with 8 bases identical to TRBD1. Germline values: CDR1 LGHDT, CDR2 YNNKEL (reference sequence). V dropped 1 base and J dropped 0; count of bases not matched to a gene: 4. The CDR3 is 16 residues long. The CDR3 region has the DNA TGTGCCAGCAGCCAAGTCGGGACAGGATACCAAGAGACCCAGTACTTC. Protein: CASSQVGTGYQETQYF.

The chain uses TRBV29-1 and TRBJ2-3; 11 nucleotides align to TRBD1. The J segment lost 4 bases and the V segment lost 6 bases, leaving 12 bases of the junction unmatched. There are 16 residues in the CDR3. Germline lookup yields CDR1 SQVTM and CDR2 ANQGSEA. CDR3 sequence (DNA): TGCAGCGTAGAACTACGGGACAGGGGGTTGGCAGATACGCAGTATTTT. Amino acid sequence: CSVELRDRGLADTQYF.

This clonotype turned up a few times. The chain uses TRBV7-3 and TRBJ2-7; D ambiguous. The CDR3 has 13 amino acids. CDR1 and CDR2 (germline): SGHTA, FQGTGA. Trimming pared 3 bases from V and 6 bases from J, leaving 12 bases between. In nucleotides, the CDR3 is TGTGCCAGCAGCTTTCAGGATGGAAGCGAGCAGTACTTC. It translates to CASSFQDGSEQYF. Full variable domain (rest looked up from reference TRBV7-3 and TRBJ2-7): GAGVSQTPSNKVTEKGKYVELRCDPISGHTALYWYRQSLGQGPEFLIYFQGTGAADDSGLPNDRFFAVRPEGSVSTLKIQRTERGDSAVYLCASSFQDGSEQYFGPGTRLTVT.

This clonotype was observed a handful of times. The rearrangement joins TRBV9 to TRBJ2-7; a possible D gene is TRBD1 (6 bases). CDR1 is SGDLS and CDR2 is YYNGEE in the germline V gene. The CDR3 contains 15 residues. The V and J ends lost 0 bases and 3 bases respectively, with 13 bases between them. The CDR3 sequence: CASSVAPGDVYEQYF. CDR3 DNA sequence: TGTGCCAGCAGCGTAGCCCCAGGGGATGTCTACGAGCAGTACTTC.

V gene TRBV28 combines with J gene TRBJ1-5; 10 nucleotides align to TRBD1. The CDR3 length is 15 residues. The V gene end was trimmed by 6 bases and the J gene end by 4 bases; junction bases not matched to a gene: 6. CDR1 MDHEN and CDR2 SYDVKM come from the germline V gene. The CDR3 DNA sequence: TGTGCCAGCAGCTCGCCGGGACAGGGGAATCAGCCCCAGCATTTT. Residues: CASSSPGQGNQPQHF.

This clonotype was seen at least ten times. The V call is TRBV29-1, the J call TRBJ2-7; 9 bases line up with TRBD2. The CDR3 is made up of 15 amino acids. With V trimmed by 3 bases and J by 2 bases, 8 bases remained unmatched. Germline-derived CDR1 and CDR2 are SQVTM and ANQGSEA. CDR3 DNA: TGCAGCGTTGACAAAAGCGGGGGGCCTCCCTACGAGCAGTACTTC. Protein product: CSVDKSGGPPYEQYF.